The clone carrying this T cell receptor beta chain was counted between two and nine times. Its antigen is not known. V lost 3 bases and J 3 bases, leaving 12 bases between the germline ends. This CDR3 has 14 amino acids. The germline gives CDR1 SEHNR, CDR2 FQNEAQ (reference sequence). As it was prepared, the TCRbeta library received unique molecular identifiers. MiXCR, run by TCRdb on the PCR reads, gives a single entry per CDR3 protein. This sample has hundreds of thousands of distinct CDR3 sequences, with around 13% found just once. The data were obtained in a study of T-cell reconstitution after alpha-beta-depleted transplantation in children. General observations from the study: Several hundred expanded graft clones reportedly supplied alpha-beta T cells about two months after transplant. After transplant, high TCRbeta diversity at day 60 in some patients arose from surviving recipient T cells and thymic progenitors. Once a year had passed after transplant, T-cell counts and diversity came mostly from newly produced T cells.

The clonotype comes from a girl aged 2 to 10 with congenital amegakaryocytic thrombocytopenia, due to receive a stem cell transplant. Specimen: PBMCs, collected before TCRalphabeta/CD19-depleted stem cell transplant. The V call is TRBV7-9, the J call TRBJ2-7, with D unresolved. This chain's CDR3 is CASSLVSKVYEQYF. In DNA form, the CDR3 reads TGTGCCAGCAGCTTGGTATCGAAAGTCTACGAGCAGTACTTC.